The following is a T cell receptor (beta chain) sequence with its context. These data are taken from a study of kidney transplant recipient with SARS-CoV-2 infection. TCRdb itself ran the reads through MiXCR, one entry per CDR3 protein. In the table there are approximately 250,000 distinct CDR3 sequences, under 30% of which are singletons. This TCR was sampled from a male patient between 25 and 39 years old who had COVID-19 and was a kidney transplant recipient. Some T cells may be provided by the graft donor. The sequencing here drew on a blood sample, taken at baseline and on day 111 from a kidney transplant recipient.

CDR3 DNA: TGCGCCAGCAGTCAATTAAAGAGGGGGGGAGCTAGCAATCAGCCCCAGCATTTT. Translating gives CASSQLKRGGASNQPQHF. V gene TRBV23-1 combines with J gene TRBJ1-5; the D gene is possibly TRBD1 (6 bases). TRBV23-1 is sorted into the ORF group, with uncertain function. CDR3 length equals 18 residues. V shed 1 base and J shed 0 bases, with 16 bases lying between them.